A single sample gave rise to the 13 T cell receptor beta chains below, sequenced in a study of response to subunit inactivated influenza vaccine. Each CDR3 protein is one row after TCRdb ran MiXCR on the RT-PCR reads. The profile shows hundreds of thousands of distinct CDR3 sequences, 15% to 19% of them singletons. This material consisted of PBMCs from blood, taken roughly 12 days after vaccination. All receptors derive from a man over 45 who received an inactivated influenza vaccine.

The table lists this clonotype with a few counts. The CDR3 DNA is TGCAGCGTTGACGGACTAGAGGGTGTCACCGGGGAGCTGTTTTTT. It translates to CSVDGLEGVTGELFF. The V gene is TRBV29-1, the J gene TRBJ2-2; 7 bases fit TRBD2. This CDR3 is built from 15 residues. Per germline, CDR1 SQVTM and CDR2 ANQGSEA. The trim removed 3 bases at V and 4 bases at J, leaving 8 bases unmatched.

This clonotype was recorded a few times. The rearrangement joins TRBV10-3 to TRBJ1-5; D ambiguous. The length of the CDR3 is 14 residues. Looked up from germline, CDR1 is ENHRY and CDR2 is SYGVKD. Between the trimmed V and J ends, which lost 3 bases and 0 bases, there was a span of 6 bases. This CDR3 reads CAISDTDSNQPQHF. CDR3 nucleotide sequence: TGTGCCATCAGTGACACAGATAGCAATCAGCCCCAGCATTTT.

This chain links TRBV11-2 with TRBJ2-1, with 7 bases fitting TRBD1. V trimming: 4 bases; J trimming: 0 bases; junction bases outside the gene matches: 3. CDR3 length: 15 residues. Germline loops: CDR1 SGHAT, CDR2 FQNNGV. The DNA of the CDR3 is TGTGCCAGCAGCTATGACAGGGTCTCCTACAATGAGCAGTTCTTC. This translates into CASSYDRVSYNEQFF. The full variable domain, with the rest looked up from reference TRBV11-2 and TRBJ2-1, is EAGVAQSPRYKIIEKRQSVAFWCNPISGHATLYWYQQILGQGPKLLIQFQNNGVVDDSQLPKDRFSAERLKGVDSTLKIQPAKLEDSAVYLCASSYDRVSYNEQFFGPGTRLTVL.

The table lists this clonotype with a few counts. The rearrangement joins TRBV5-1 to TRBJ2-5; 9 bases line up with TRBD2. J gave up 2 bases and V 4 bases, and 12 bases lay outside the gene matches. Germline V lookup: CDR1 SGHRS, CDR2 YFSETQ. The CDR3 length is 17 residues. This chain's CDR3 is CASSITGLAGFQETQYF. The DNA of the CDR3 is TGCGCCAGCAGCATCACAGGTCTAGCGGGGTTTCAAGAGACCCAGTACTTC.

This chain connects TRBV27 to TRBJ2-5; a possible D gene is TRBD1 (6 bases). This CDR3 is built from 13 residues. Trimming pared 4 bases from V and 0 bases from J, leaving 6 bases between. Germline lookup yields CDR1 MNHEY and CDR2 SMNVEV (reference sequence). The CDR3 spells CASSYRDQETQYF. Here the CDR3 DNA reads TGTGCCAGCAGTTACAGGGACCAAGAGACCCAGTACTTC.

The CDR3 loop reads CAWSVEISYNEQFF. As DNA, the CDR3 is TGTGCCTGGAGTGTAGAAATCTCCTACAATGAGCAGTTCTTC. The chain carries TRBV30 and TRBJ2-1; unclear D gene. With 0 bases removed from V and 0 bases from J, the gap between germline ends came to 6 bases. From germline, CDR1 is GTSNPN and CDR2 SVGIG (reference sequence). The CDR3 totals 14 residues.

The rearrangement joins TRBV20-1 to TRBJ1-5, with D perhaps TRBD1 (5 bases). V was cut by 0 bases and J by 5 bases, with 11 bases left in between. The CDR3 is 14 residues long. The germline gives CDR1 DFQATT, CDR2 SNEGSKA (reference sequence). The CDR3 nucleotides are TGCAGTGCTAGAGAGCCCCAGGGCCATCAGCCCCAGCATTTT. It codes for CSAREPQGHQPQHF.

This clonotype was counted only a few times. CDR3 DNA sequence: TGTGCCAGCAGCTTAATCCCTCCTCCACCCCCGGCGACTTACCTCTCCTACAATGAGCAGTTCTTC. It is translated as CASSLIPPPPPATYLSYNEQFF. The chain has TRBV7-3 and TRBJ2-1, with D uncertain. This CDR3 comprises 22 residues. Trimming cost V 1 base and J 0 bases, with 28 bases left between them. Germline CDR1 SGHTA, CDR2 FQGTGA.

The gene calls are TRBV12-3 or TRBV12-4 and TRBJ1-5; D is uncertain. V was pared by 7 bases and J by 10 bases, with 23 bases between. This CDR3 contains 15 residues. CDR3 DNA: TGTGCCAGCACCCTCTTCCGGTATGGCATGGAACCCCAGCATTTT. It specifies CASTLFRYGMEPQHF.

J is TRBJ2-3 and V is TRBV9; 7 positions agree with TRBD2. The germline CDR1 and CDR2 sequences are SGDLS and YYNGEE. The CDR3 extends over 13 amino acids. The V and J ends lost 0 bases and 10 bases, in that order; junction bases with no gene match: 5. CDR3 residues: CASSVEGGRAQYF. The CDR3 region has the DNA TGTGCCAGCAGCGTAGAAGGCGGGAGAGCGCAGTATTTT.

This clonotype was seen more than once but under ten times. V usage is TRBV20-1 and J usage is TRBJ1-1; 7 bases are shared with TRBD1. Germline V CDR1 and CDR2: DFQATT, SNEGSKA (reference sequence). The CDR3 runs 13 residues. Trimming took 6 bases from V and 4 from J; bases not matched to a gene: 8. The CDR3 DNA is TGCAGTGCCCCTGGACAGGAAGGCACTGAAGCTTTCTTT. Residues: CSAPGQEGTEAFF.

The CDR3 loop is CASSPDLTSGSNEQFF. Here the CDR3 DNA reads TGTGCCAGCAGCCCGGACTTGACTAGCGGGAGTAATGAGCAGTTCTTC. This chain connects TRBV5-6 to TRBJ2-1, with 12 bases fitting TRBD2. V dropped 4 bases and J dropped 7; count of bases not matched to a gene: 9. CDR3 length equals 16 residues. In germline, CDR1 is SGHDT, CDR2 YYEEEE.

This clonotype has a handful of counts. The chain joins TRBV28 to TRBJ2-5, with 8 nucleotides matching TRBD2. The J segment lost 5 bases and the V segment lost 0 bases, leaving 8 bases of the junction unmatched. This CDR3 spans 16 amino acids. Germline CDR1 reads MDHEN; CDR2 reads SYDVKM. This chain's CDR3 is CASSLWPAGEYETQYF. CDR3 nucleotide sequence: TGTGCCAGCAGTTTATGGCCAGCGGGAGAATACGAGACCCAGTACTTC.